This T cell receptor beta chain was identified in a study of cytomegalovirus exposure and HLA in healthy donors. From germline, CDR1 is SGHRS and CDR2 YFSETQ. The ends lost 0 bases at V and 9 bases at J; junction bases unmatched: 6. The CDR3 covers 15 residues. Findings and limits, study-wide: Roughly uniform depth of sequencing across donors was assumed in presence/absence analyses.

Concerning this clone itself: Its antigen is undetermined.

The PCR ran on 60 Vbeta and 13 Jbeta primers. Some clones are missing from TCRdb's copy, which holds only in-frame ones; the method was immunoSEQ multiplex PCR. The data contain around 130,000 clones, roughly 82% of them singletons. The gene calls are TRBV5-1 and TRBJ2-1, with 10 bases that match TRBD2. The sample taken for sequencing was PBMCs. The sequence came from a male donor in good health and CMV-seropositive. In DNA form, the CDR3 reads TGCGCCAGCAGCTTGGAAACTAGCGGGATTCTTGAGCAGTTCTTC. This translates into CASSLETSGILEQFF.